Described below is a single TCR beta chain sequence and its context. No antigen is known for it. For every CD8+ T cell subset, approximately 330,000 cells were flow-sorted straight into RLT lysis buffer, and each subset was sorted in triplicate. To exclude memory contaminants, naive CD8+ T cells were stringently defined as CD45RO-CCR7+CD27+CD95-. Using standard density gradient centrifugation, peripheral blood mononuclear cells were isolated from buffy coats. Naive CXCR3-negative and CXCR3-positive CD8+ T cells were flow-sorted using a FACSAria III. An RNeasy Mini Kit was used to extract total RNA from the sorted cells. Its CDR3 holds 14 amino acids, cysteine through phenylalanine. No DNA is listed. As encoded in the germline V gene, CDR1 is SGHRS while CDR2 is YFSETQ. The sequencing machine was a NextSeq 550. The Human TCR Profiling Kit (MiLaboratory) was used to prepare UMI-labeled 5' RACE TRB cDNA libraries. cDNA synthesis used the entire amount of extracted RNA, and PCR amplification then used the entire amount of cDNA produced. The libraries were made side by side, with each library going through the same number of PCR cycles. In the original analysis: About 48,000 +/- 9,800 unique UMI-labeled TRB cDNA molecules per library were extracted with MIGEC and MiXCR, with at least two reads per UMI required. An average of approximately 40,000 +/- 10,000 functional in-frame TRB CDR3 nucleotide clonotypes without stop codons was found per library. Diversity metrics, including normalized Shannon-Wiener and Chao1, were computed in VDJtools after downsampling to 5000 UMI-labeled TRB molecules per sample. For the central five CDR3 residues, VDJtools calculated physicochemical properties weighted by clonotype size, namely interaction energy, strength, volume and Kidera factor 4. Based on TCRdb reprocessing of the reads, there is one entry per CDR3 protein sequence, and DNA is missing. V and J calls and clone size were set by TCRdb, not the authors. This sample's table has entries for some 100,000 distinct CDR3 sequences. The ten largest clones capture about 0.35% of the sample.

This entry comes from a study of CXCR3-negative and CXCR3-positive naive CD8 T cells (dated by TCRdb to between 2018 and 2021). For the wider study: Roughly 130 million TRB reads were obtained in total, roughly 1.5 +/- 0.3 million reads per library. Diversity and physicochemical repertoire analyses covered some eleven donors pooled from two independent experiments. Naive subsets from 5 donors and memory cells from 3 donors were included in the TRBV-TRBJ cluster analysis. General findings and caveats noted by the study authors: Because CXCR3 expression was partially decreased after cryopreservation, freshly isolated PBMCs were used for most assays. Repertoire diversity was comparably high in both naive subsets but much lower in memory CD8+ T cells. Within the same donor, TRBV-TRBJ usage looked similar between naive CXCR3-negative and CXCR3-positive cells, but memory cells had distinct patterns. TRB CDR3s from CXCR3-positive naive cells showed higher hydrophobicity (lower Kidera factor 4), lower energy, and higher strength and volume indices than CXCR3-negative naive cells. Surface CD5, linked to self-reactivity in mice, was comparable between naive subsets; TCR interaction strength was therefore also inferred from TRB CDR3 physicochemical properties.

The sequenced sample was naive CXCR3+ CD8+ T cells from blood. What this sample's cell subset or site label stands for: CD45RO-CCR7+CD27+CD95- naive CD8+ T cells expressing CXCR3 (TNR3+). The sequence derives from a human donor in good health. Some clones in this sample may be carry-over from other donors' samples. Rearrangement joined TRBV5-1 to TRBJ2-7; TCRdb's D call of TRBD1 is untestable without DNA. The CDR3: CASSGGQTIYEQYF.